This TCR beta chain was recorded in a study of TIL therapy for anti-PD-1-resistant metastatic lung cancer. Study at large: Patients had a median age of approximately 57 years (range about 35-80). Half of patients were current or former smokers.

The libraries were made with immunoSEQ v3. Clones were sequenced by immunoSEQ multiplex PCR, and TCRdb holds only the in-frame ones, with some missing. The data contain about 60,000 clones, 69% of them singletons. The CDR3 runs 16 residues. V lost 1 base and J lost 5, with 17 bases in between. The germline V gene has CDR1 MNHEY and CDR2 SVGAGI. As for time point: pre-treatment sample, taken before nivolumab and TIL therapy. Material: blood, obtained at baseline. The clonotype comes from a person aged 25-85 years with non-small cell lung cancer. The chain carries TRBV6-5 and TRBJ1-2, with D maybe TRBD1 (6 bases). This CDR3 reads CASSYYPGDSQYGYTF. The CDR3, as DNA: TGTGCCAGCAGTTACTATCCAGGGGACTCTCAATATGGCTACACCTTC.